This TCR beta chain was retrieved from a study of blood T cell repertoires in COVID-19. As for the study in general: There were acute and convalescent COVID-19 samples, and they came from the United States, Italy and Spain.

The CDR3 runs to 16 residues. Germline V gives CDR1 MDHEN, CDR2 SYDVKM. V was pared by 5 bases and J by 0 bases, with 11 bases between. In Seattle, patients joined the study during active infection and were tracked longitudinally. Repertoires were generated with immunoSEQ multiplex PCR, while TCRdb's copy carries only in-frame clones and drops some. The sample lists tens of thousands of clones; 65% to 80% were seen once. The origin of this receptor is a man aged 30 to 45 with COVID-19, enrolled during active disease. The chain links TRBV28 to TRBJ1-6; maybe TRBD1 (5 bases). Sequencing used peripheral blood. CDR3 region: CASSEQGDSYNSPLHF. The CDR3 bases are TGTGCCAGCAGTGAGCAGGGTGACTCCTATAATTCACCCCTCCACTTT.